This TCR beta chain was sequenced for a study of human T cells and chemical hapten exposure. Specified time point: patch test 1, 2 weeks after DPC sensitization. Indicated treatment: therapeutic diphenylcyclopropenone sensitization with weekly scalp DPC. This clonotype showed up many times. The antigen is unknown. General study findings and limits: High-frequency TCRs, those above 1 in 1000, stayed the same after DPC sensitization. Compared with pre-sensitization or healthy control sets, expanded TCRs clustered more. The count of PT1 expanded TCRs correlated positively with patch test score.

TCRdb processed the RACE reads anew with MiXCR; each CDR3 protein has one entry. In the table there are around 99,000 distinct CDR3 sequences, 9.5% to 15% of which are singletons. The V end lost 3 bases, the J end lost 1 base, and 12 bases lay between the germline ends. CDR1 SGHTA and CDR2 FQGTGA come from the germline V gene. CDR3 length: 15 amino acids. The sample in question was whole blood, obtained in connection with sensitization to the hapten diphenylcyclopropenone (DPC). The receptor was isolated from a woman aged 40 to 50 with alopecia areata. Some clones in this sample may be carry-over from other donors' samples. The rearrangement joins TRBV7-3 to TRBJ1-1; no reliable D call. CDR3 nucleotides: TGTGCCAGCAGCTTCAAAGGGTTGACGAACACTGAAGCTTTCTTT. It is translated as CASSFKGLTNTEAFF.